The clone carrying this T cell receptor beta chain has more than one count but fewer than ten. These data come from a study of blood T cell repertoires in COVID-19. Overall study context: Acute and convalescent COVID-19 samples came from the United States, Italy and Spain. T cells, B-cell-depleted T cells, or PBMCs supplied cDNA or gDNA.

Those enrolled, adults aged about 18 to 89 years, came from some 23 US areas. The length of the CDR3 is 13 residues. Deletions cut 3 bases from V and 11 bases from J, with 13 bases between. Germline V gene sequence: CDR1 LGHDT, CDR2 YNNKEL (reference sequence). Per the authors' pipeline: For nucleated cells, counts were estimated from reference gene primer amplification. The repertoire was sequenced with immunoSEQ multiplex PCR; TCRdb's copy has only in-frame clones and lacks some. The V and J calls and clone size are taken from that table; D and trimming were inferred from the DNA. This table has 350,000 to 450,000 clones, roughly 88% appearing once.

This sequence originates from a woman aged 18-29 years who had been exposed to COVID-19. The chain recombines TRBV3-1 (or the pseudogene TRBV3-2) with TRBJ1-4; D perhaps matches TRBD1 (6 bases). Material: PBMCs or T cells enriched from blood (not recorded which). The CDR3 reads CASSHRTEIKLFF. CDR3 DNA: TGTGCCAGCAGCCATCGGACAGAAATCAAACTGTTTTTT.